In this sample, the clone carrying this T cell receptor beta chain turned up many times. Antigen specificity is unknown. TCRdb passed the 5' RACE reads through MiXCR, listing each CDR3 protein once. The table has 110,000 to 150,000 distinct CDR3 sequences, 13% to 15% seen once. Looked up from germline, CDR1 is SGHAT and CDR2 is FQNNGV. The V and J ends lost 1 base and 1 base respectively, with 4 bases between them. The CDR3 covers 14 residues. The data derive from a study of T-cell memory formation after mild COVID-19. Study-wide results and caveats: Balance between CD4 and CD8 was seen in clones contracting day 15 to 85, and a CD4+ lean was seen in later expanders.

The sequenced sample was PBMCs or a T cell subset sorted from them (not recorded which). The chain is built from TRBV11-2 and TRBJ2-2; the D is unclear. This clonotype originated in an adult woman who had mild COVID-19 (a few samples of this study predate the infection). Cell type and time point are not known. CDR3 nucleotide sequence: TGTGCCAGCAGCTTAGGCTGGAACACCGGGGAGCTGTTTTTT. Amino acids: CASSLGWNTGELFF.